This T cell receptor (beta chain) originates from a study of cytomegalovirus exposure and HLA in healthy donors. The overall study: Per a later analysis, the 666 first-cohort and 120 validation repertoires shared one platform.

Clones were read by immunoSEQ multiplex PCR, and TCRdb kept only the in-frame ones, dropping some. The sample lists about 110,000 clones, 70% to 90% occurring once. This sequence was found in a woman aged 18-30 years in good health and CMV-seronegative. Sequencing input: PBMCs.

CDR3 sequence: CASSFGTAKVQYF. CDR3 DNA: TGTGCCAGCAGTTTCGGGACAGCCAAAGTGCAGTACTTC. The rearrangement uses TRBV28 and TRBJ2-7; 7 bases fit TRBD1. CDR1 and CDR2 (germline): MDHEN, SYDVKM. The CDR3 runs 13 residues. The V and J ends lost 3 bases and 9 bases, in that order; junction bases with no gene match: 8.